The rows below give T cell receptor beta chains drawn from one sample of a study of blood T cell repertoires in COVID-19. Only in-frame clones appear in the TCRdb table, and some are missing; sequencing was by immunoSEQ multiplex PCR. The data contain about 34,000 clones, 60% to 80% of them singletons. Sequenced material: peripheral blood. Receptor source: a man older than 75 with active or convalescent COVID-19. The CDR3 runs from the conserved cysteine through the conserved F or W. D genes are given only for firm matches. Clone size, where shown, is once, few, many, or a class for clones that have expanded.

v_gene	j_gene	d_gene	abundance	CDR3nt	CDR3aa
TRBV18	TRBJ2-6	TRBD1	NA	TGTGCCAGCTCACAGGGGACAGCGATCTCTGGGGCCAACGTCCTGACTTTC	CASSQGTAISGANVLTF
TRBV4-3	TRBJ2-2	NA	NA	TGCGCCAGCAGCCAAGATCGGCAGCGATACACCGGGGAGCTGTTTTTT	CASSQDRQRYTGELFF
TRBV19	TRBJ2-2	NA	NA	TGTGCCAGTAGTACATTCGGAACAGGGTTTACCGGGGAGCTGTTTTTT	CASSTFGTGFTGELFF
TRBV28	TRBJ2-5	TRBD2	NA	TGTGCCAGCAGTTTAAGGGGACTAGAGGGGGAGACCCAGTACTTC	CASSLRGLEGETQYF
TRBV9	TRBJ2-2	TRBD2	NA	TGTGCCAGCAGCCCCGGGACTAGCGGTCCGCTTACCGGGGAGCTGTTTTTT	CASSPGTSGPLTGELFF
TRBV5-4	TRBJ2-1	NA	NA	TGTGCCAGCAGTAAAGAGGAGGGGGCGACTTACAATGAGCAGTTCTTC	CASSKEEGATYNEQFF
TRBV29-1	TRBJ2-5	TRBD1	NA	TGCAGCGTCGCCTTGACAGGGTGGGAAGAGACCCAGTACTTC	CSVALTGWEETQYF
TRBV28	TRBJ2-7	TRBD2	NA	TGTGCCAGCAGTCCTCCGTCTAGCGGTACGTTCTACGAGCAGTACTTC	CASSPPSSGTFYEQYF
TRBV2	TRBJ2-1	NA	NA	TGTGCCAGCAGCGGTCCAGGCTACAATGAGCAGTTCTTC	CASSGPGYNEQFF
TRBV21-1	TRBJ2-7	NA	NA	TGTGCCAGCAGCGGATACAGACAGGTGTCGGGCGAGCAGTACTTC	CASSGYRQVSGEQYF
TRBV11-2	TRBJ2-1	NA	NA	TGTGCCAGCAGCTTTGACTCGGCTCTATCCGCTTCCTACAATGAGCAGTTCTTC	CASSFDSALSASYNEQFF
TRBV9	TRBJ2-1	NA	NA	TGTGCCAGCAGCGTAGTGGCCCCTAGCATTGAGCAGTTCTTC	CASSVVAPSIEQFF
TRBV19	TRBJ1-1	NA	NA	TGTGCCAGTAGTATAGATCTTCCAGGGGTCCTTGAAGCTTTCTTT	CASSIDLPGVLEAFF
TRBV11-2	TRBJ2-1	TRBD1	once	TGTGCCAGCAGGCCCATTCCCGGGACAGGGTTGTATGAGCAGTTCTTC	CASRPIPGTGLYEQFF